Following are 9 T cell receptor beta chains from one sample sequenced in a study of blood T cell repertoires in COVID-19 (dated by TCRdb to about 2020). Libraries were built with the immunoSEQ multiplex PCR assay. As stored in TCRdb, this immuneACCESS dataset retains in-frame rearrangements with V and J assigned. A fraction of the clones does not appear; measured against another copy, unresolved V genes explain less than half of the discrepancy, and the remainder lacks a known reason. Here the sample has 55,000 to 65,000 clones; 80% to 90% occur a single time. Jointly, the top ten make up over 4% of the sample. The sample taken for sequencing was peripheral blood. All receptors come from a man in his 60s with acute or convalescent COVID-19.

The chain couples TRBV28 to TRBJ1-2, with 9 bases lining up with TRBD1. The CDR3 contains 13 residues. V shed 6 bases, J shed 6 bases, and the junction held 5 bases outside the gene matches. The germline gives CDR1 MDHEN, CDR2 SYDVKM. CDR3 residues: CASSRDRVNGYTF. In DNA form, the CDR3 reads TGTGCCAGCAGCCGGGACAGGGTGAATGGCTACACCTTC.

This clone is a singleton in its sample. In DNA form, the CDR3 reads TGTGCCAGCAGTGAAGCGACGACAGTGAATGGCTACACCTTC. Translated: CASSEATTVNGYTF. The chain combines TRBV6-1 with TRBJ1-2, with D possibly being TRBD1 (5 bases). Trimming cost V 0 bases and J 6 bases, with 11 bases left between them. There are 14 residues in the CDR3. From germline, CDR1 is MNHNS and CDR2 SASEGT.

This sequence joins TRBV11-2 and TRBJ1-2, with D unresolved. This CDR3 contains 16 residues. CDR1 and CDR2 from the germline V gene are SGHAT and FQNNGV. The V gene lost 2 bases and the J gene lost 2 bases, with 15 bases spanning the gap. DNA of the CDR3: TGTGCCAGCAGCTTACAATTGGTATCGGGGAACTATGGCTACACCTTC. Its translation is CASSLQLVSGNYGYTF.

The V call is TRBV21-1, the J call TRBJ2-5; TRBD1 reflects the table's D call only, with no check against the DNA. TRBV21-1 is shown as a pseudogene. This CDR3 is built from 17 residues. Here the CDR3 reads CASSKGRTGIGKETQYF. The CDR3 DNA sequence: TGTGCCAGCAGCAAAGGAAGGACAGGCATCGGAAAAGAGACCCAGTACTTC.

The V call is TRBV19, the J call TRBJ1-5; D not certain. CDR3 length: 13 amino acids. V lost 10 bases to trimming and J lost 3 bases, with 13 bases between them. CDR1 is LNHDA and CDR2 is SQIVND in the germline V gene (reference sequence). The chain's CDR3 is CATSMRHNQPQHF. Here the CDR3 DNA reads TGTGCCACCTCCATGAGGCACAATCAGCCCCAGCATTTT.

This clone was observed a handful of times. This chain joins TRBV5-4 and TRBJ2-1; 7 bases agree with TRBD2. The CDR3 contains 14 residues. The germline CDR1 and CDR2 sequences are SGHNT and YYREEE (reference sequence). V gave up 4 bases and J gave up 7 bases; unmatched junction bases: 8. CDR3 region: CASSRRLAWNEQFF. CDR3 sequence (DNA): TGTGCCAGCAGCCGGAGACTAGCTTGGAATGAGCAGTTCTTC.

The chain recombines TRBV14 with TRBJ1-4; no reliable D call. CDR3 length: 14 amino acids. Trimming left V 3 bases short and J 5 bases short, with 10 bases between. Per the germline V gene, CDR1 is SGHDN and CDR2 is FVKESK. The CDR3 DNA reads TGTGCCAGCAGCCAGATCGGGTGGAATGAAAAACTGTTTTTT. As protein: CASSQIGWNEKLFF.

In this sample, this clone turned up once. The rearrangement uses TRBV5-8 and TRBJ2-6; no reliable D call. The CDR3 runs to 16 residues. Germline V gives CDR1 SGHTS, CDR2 YDEGEE. The V end lost 4 bases, the J end lost 0 bases, and 11 bases lay between the germline ends. The CDR3 nucleotides read TGTGCCAGCAGCAGTTACAGAAGCTCTGGGGCCAACGTCCTGACTTTC. Translated, it gives CASSSYRSSGANVLTF.

V is TRBV4-2 and J is TRBJ2-7, with D unresolved. This CDR3 has 15 amino acids. Germline V gene data show CDR1 as LGHNA and CDR2 as YNFKEQ. V was clipped by 0 bases and J by 0 bases, with 9 bases between them. The CDR3 spells CASSQDRGSSYEQYF. DNA for the CDR3: TGTGCCAGCAGCCAAGATCGAGGCTCCTCCTACGAGCAGTACTTC.